A selection of T cell receptor beta chains follows, all from one sample in a study of blood T cell repertoires in COVID-19. The assay was immunoSEQ multiplex PCR, and TCRdb's table has in-frame clones only and misses some. The table shows around 100,000 clones, with roughly 90% occurring only once. The sequencing sample was made of peripheral blood. Source of these receptors: an older woman with acute or convalescent COVID-19. Both conserved end residues are part of each CDR3. A D gene is named only where the DNA matches it firmly. Clone size is shown for a subset of rows, as once, few, many or a class of expanded clone.

abundance,j_gene,d_gene,v_gene,CDR3nt,CDR3aa
few,TRBJ2-1,-,TRBV6-1,TGTGCCAGCAGTGAATTGAGCAATGAGCAGTTCTTC,CASSELSNEQFF
-,TRBJ1-1,-,TRBV11-2,TGTGCCAGCAGCCGGAGCTTTAACACTGAAGCTTTCTTT,CASSRSFNTEAFF
-,TRBJ2-2,-,TRBV5-1,TGCGCCAGCAGCTTGGTTGCTAGCGCGAACACCGGGGAGCTGTTTTTT,CASSLVASANTGELFF
-,TRBJ2-7,TRBD1,TRBV7-9,TGTGCCAGCAGCTTCCCCGGGACAGGGGTTAACCACGAGCAGTACTTC,CASSFPGTGVNHEQYF
-,TRBJ1-4,-,TRBV28,TGTGCCAGCAACCCTCGGAAGGGGAGGGGTGAAAAACTGTTTTTT,CASNPRKGRGEKLFF
-,TRBJ1-4,TRBD1,TRBV9,TGTGCCAGCAGCGTGGGACAGAATAATGAAAAACTGTTTTTT,CASSVGQNNEKLFF
-,TRBJ1-5,-,TRBV6-5,TGTGCCAGCAGTTCCCTTAGCAATCAGCCCCAGCATTTT,CASSSLSNQPQHF
-,TRBJ1-1,-,TRBV5-1,TGCGCCAGCACCGTAGGGAGGGGGAACACTGAAGCTTTCTTT,CASTVGRGNTEAFF
-,TRBJ2-2,TRBD2,TRBV18,TGTGCCAGCTCACCAGCAGCGGGGCTGAACACCGGGGAGCTGTTTTTT,CASSPAAGLNTGELFF
-,TRBJ2-1,TRBD2,TRBV7-8,TGTGCCAGCACTAGGGTGGAGCGGGGGTCACACAATGAGCAGTTCTTC,CASTRVERGSHNEQFF
-,TRBJ1-6,TRBD1,TRBV5-1,TGCGCCAGCAGCTTAGCAGGACAGGGAAAGAGGTCACCCCTCCACTTT,CASSLAGQGKRSPLHF
-,TRBJ1-1,-,TRBV9,TGTGCCAGCAGCGTAGGCCCCGAGGGCGCTGAAGCTTTCTTT,CASSVGPEGAEAFF
-,TRBJ2-7,-,TRBV7-2,TGTGCCAGCAGCCCTCGTCCGGGATCCATCTACGAGCAGTACTTC,CASSPRPGSIYEQYF
-,TRBJ1-2,-,TRBV19,TGTGCCAGTAGACCCCAGGGGAGGGATGGCTACACCTTC,CASRPQGRDGYTF
-,TRBJ2-4,-,TRBV5-1,TGCGCCAGCAGCTTGGGACAGGTGAAGGGGGCCAAAAACATTCAGTACTTC,CASSLGQVKGAKNIQYF
-,TRBJ2-2,-,TRBV6-4,TGTGCCAGCAGTGAACAGCTGAACACCGGGGAGCTGTTTTTT,CASSEQLNTGELFF